Listed here is a single T cell receptor beta chain. This entry belongs to a study of CD8+ T cells in alopecia areata. The treatment denotes: oral pan-JAK inhibitor, 5-10 mg twice daily. Lesional scalp punch biopsies and peripheral blood came from alopecia areata patients. Sorting separated CD4+ and CD8+ T cells out of PBMCs. Isolated RNA was reverse transcribed into cDNA used as the sequencing template. Measured with immunoSEQ multiplex PCR; TCRdb has only the in-frame clones, and not every one. The data show about 190,000 clones, with 45% to 75% seen just once and approximately 0.7% held by the top ten. The ends lost 4 bases at V and 10 bases at J; junction bases unmatched: 5. The CDR3 length is 12 residues. Germline V gene sequence: CDR1 SQVTM, CDR2 ANQGSEA.

This receptor was obtained from a human donor with alopecia areata. V gene TRBV29-1 combines with J gene TRBJ2-1, with 9 nucleotides matching TRBD1. The sequences come from CD4+ T cells sorted from blood, collected at week 4, from a patient treated with tofacitinib. The CDR3 here is CSVGTGVVEQFF. The CDR3 DNA reads as TGCAGCGTTGGGACAGGGGTGGTGGAGCAGTTCTTC.